These 5 T cell receptor beta chains came from one sample sequenced in a study of shared clonotypes between healthy human individuals. Method: immunoSEQ multiplex PCR; TCRdb's copy keeps in-frame clones and lacks some. The sample has 2.3 million or so clones, approximately 95% seen once. What was sequenced was naive CD4+ T cells from PBMCs. Stated subset: CD45RA+ positively selected. These receptors all stem from a man aged 18-30 years in good health. Some clones in this sample may be carry-over from other donors' samples.

The chain employs TRBV15 and TRBJ2-5, with 7 bases matching TRBD1. Germline-derived CDR1 and CDR2 are LNHNV and YYDKDF (reference sequence). The CDR3 runs to 14 residues. V trimming: 1 base; J trimming: 5 bases; junction bases outside the gene matches: 4. CDR3 amino acids: CATSRAGTVETQYF. The DNA for the CDR3 is TGTGCCACCAGCAGAGCCGGGACAGTGGAGACCCAGTACTTC.

The genes are TRBV5-1 and TRBJ1-1; a weak D match, TRBD1 (5 bases). Between the trimmed V and J ends, which lost 1 base and 5 bases, there was a span of 18 bases. This CDR3 comprises 16 residues. Germline CDR1 reads SGHRS; CDR2 reads YFSETQ. CDR3 DNA: TGCGCCAGCAGCTTGCAAGGGACCGCCGCGGGGACTGAAGCTTTCTTT. Its translation: CASSLQGTAAGTEAFF. The entire variable domain, with the rest obtained from reference TRBV5-1 and TRBJ1-1, is as follows: KAGVTQTPRYLIKTRGQQVTLSCSPISGHRSVSWYQQTPGQGLQFLFEYFSETQRNKGNFPGRFSGRQFSNSRSEMNVSTLELGDSALYLCASSLQGTAAGTEAFFGQGTRLTVV.

The genes are TRBV4-1 and TRBJ2-1, with D hard to call. The CDR3 totals 12 residues. The germline CDR1 and CDR2 sequences are MGHRA and YSYEKL. The V gene lost 3 bases and the J gene lost 8 bases, with 8 bases spanning the gap. CDR3 DNA: TGCGCCAGCAGCCATAAGTTATATGAGCAGTTCTTC. Encoded protein: CASSHKLYEQFF.

Written as DNA, the CDR3 is TGCGCCAGCAGCTTGGACGGGACTAGCACCTACGAGCAGTACTTC. Encoded protein: CASSLDGTSTYEQYF. The chain combines TRBV5-1 with TRBJ2-7; 9 bases align to TRBD2. The CDR3 is 15 residues long. Germline trimming cut 0 bases from V and 2 bases from J; bases unmatched to any gene: 3. The germline V gene has CDR1 SGHRS and CDR2 YFSETQ.

V and J are TRBV25-1 and TRBJ2-5; perhaps D is TRBD1 or TRBD2 (6 bases each). The germline V gene has CDR1 MGHDK and CDR2 SYGVNS. Trimming removed 5 bases from V and 2 bases from J, with 12 bases in between. The CDR3 contains 14 residues. The CDR3 nucleotides are TGTGCCAGCAGTAAACAGGGAGGTCAAGAGACCCAGTACTTC. Residues: CASSKQGGQETQYF.